These 15 T cell receptor beta chains share one sample of origin, sequenced in a study of blood T cells in healthy people across ages. Using a J-beta primer mix together with a sample-barcoded 5' primer, a second PCR was run for roughly 7 to 11 cycles. TCRdb fed the 5' RACE reads into MiXCR, producing one record per CDR3 protein. Of some 1,000,000 distinct CDR3 sequences in the sample, about 23% were seen once. These same data were also listed under a study on T cells of mothers and their children.

The sequenced sample was blood. All receptors derive from a girl aged 2 to 10 in good health.

This clonotype appeared a few times. The chain is built from TRBV2 and TRBJ1-2, with D maybe TRBD1 (6 bases). The CDR3 runs 14 residues. V lost 2 bases and J 4 bases, leaving 11 bases between the germline ends. Germline assignment: CDR1 SNHLY and CDR2 FYNNEI. The CDR3 region has the DNA TGTGCCAGCAGTGAACGGGGGGCCGGCTATGGCTACACCTTC. Amino acid sequence: CASSERGAGYGYTF.

This clonotype was seen ten or more times. The V and J genes are TRBV7-2 and TRBJ2-7; the match to TRBD1 covers 7 bases. The CDR3 spans 13 residues. Germline V gene sequence: CDR1 SGHTA, CDR2 FQGNSA. The V segment lost 4 bases and the J segment 4 bases; nucleotides outside the gene matches: 4. This chain's CDR3 is CASSSRDRYEQYF. The CDR3 DNA reads as TGTGCCAGCAGCTCCCGGGACAGATACGAGCAGTACTTC.

The gene calls are TRBV7-2 and TRBJ2-1, with 9 nucleotides matching TRBD2. The germline gives CDR1 SGHTA, CDR2 FQGNSA. The trim removed 3 bases at V and 5 bases at J, leaving 14 bases unmatched. The CDR3 is made up of 18 amino acids. The CDR3 nucleotides are TGTGCCAGCAGCTTTGTTCATAGCGGGGGCTTCCTAAACAATGAGCAGTTCTTC. This codes for CASSFVHSGGFLNNEQFF. Full variable domain (missing parts from reference TRBV7-2 and TRBJ2-1): GAGVSQSPSNKVTEKGKDVELRCDPISGHTALYWYRQSLGQGLEFLIYFQGNSAPDKSGLPSDRFSAERTGGSVSTLTIQRTQQEDSAVYLCASSFVHSGGFLNNEQFFGPGTRLTVL.

The chain joins TRBV9 to TRBJ2-2, with 7 positions matching TRBD2. The CDR3 runs to 15 residues. J was trimmed by 7 bases and V by 2 bases; bases with no gene match: 8. Germline CDR1 reads SGDLS; CDR2 reads YYNGEE. CDR3 coding DNA: TGTGCCAGCAGCGTTTGGGCTAGCGGTGGCGGGGAGCTGTTTTTT. It encodes CASSVWASGGGELFF.

This clonotype was picked up a small number of times. The chain carries TRBV9 and TRBJ2-7; D perhaps matches TRBD2 (5 bases). The CDR3 has 14 residues. The ends were cut back, 0 bases at V and 2 bases at J, with 9 bases in the middle. Germline CDR1 and CDR2: SGDLS and YYNGEE. The CDR3, as DNA: TGTGCCAGCAGCGTAGCTCCGGGAACCTACGAGCAGTACTTC. It is translated as CASSVAPGTYEQYF.

The V call is TRBV12-3 or TRBV12-4, the J call TRBJ1-1; D is uncertain. This CDR3 region has 12 residues. Trimming took off 5 bases at V and 5 bases at J, with 9 bases between the two ends. The CDR3 sequence: CASSTLGTEAFF. In DNA form, the CDR3 reads TGTGCCAGCAGTACCCTGGGGACTGAAGCTTTCTTT.

The genes are TRBV20-1 and TRBJ2-4; no reliable D call. There are 13 residues in the CDR3. The ends were cut back, 4 bases at V and 0 bases at J, with 7 bases in the middle. Germline lookup yields CDR1 DFQATT and CDR2 SNEGSKA (reference sequence). CDR3 sequence (DNA): TGCAGTGCTATAGCCCTAGCCAAAAACATTCAGTACTTC. Translated: CSAIALAKNIQYF.

The rearrangement uses TRBV7-9 and TRBJ2-7; tentative D call: TRBD1 (5 bases). The V gene's germline CDR1 is SEHNR and CDR2 FQNEAQ (reference sequence). V dropped 4 bases and J dropped 5 bases, with 15 bases sitting between them. CDR3 length equals 14 residues. For the CDR3, the DNA is TGTGCCAGCAGCTCACTCCAGGGAAACCACGAGCAGTACTTC. This sequence encodes CASSSLQGNHEQYF.

The V and J genes are TRBV5-1 and TRBJ1-1, with D possibly matching TRBD1 (6 bases). The germline V and J ends were trimmed by 3 bases and 1 base, with 7 bases remaining between them. This CDR3 has 13 residues. Germline V gene sequence: CDR1 SGHRS, CDR2 YFSETQ. The DNA of the CDR3 is TGCGCCAGCAGCTGGGGGGCGAACACTGAAGCTTTCTTT. Translating it yields CASSWGANTEAFF.

This chain joins TRBV6-6 and TRBJ2-7, with TRBD2 as a possible D gene (5 bases). Germline-derived CDR1 and CDR2 are MNHNY and SVGAGI (reference sequence). V lost 6 bases to trimming and J lost 0 bases, with 15 bases between them. The CDR3 is 15 amino acids. This CDR3 reads CASSDQDFHSYEQYF. CDR3 coding DNA: TGTGCCAGCAGCGATCAGGACTTCCACTCCTACGAGCAGTACTTC.

The rearrangement uses TRBV5-1 and TRBJ2-2; no clear D gene. Trimming left V 4 bases short and J 0 bases short, with 16 bases between. CDR1 and CDR2 from the germline V gene are SGHRS and YFSETQ. The CDR3 runs 17 residues. CDR3 region: CASSRTPIRPNTGELFF. The DNA of the CDR3 is TGCGCCAGCAGCCGGACCCCAATTCGACCGAACACCGGGGAGCTGTTTTTT.

In this sample, this clonotype turned up a few times. This sequence joins TRBV6-2 or TRBV6-3 and TRBJ2-7, with D unclear. CDR1 is MNHEY, CDR2 SVGEGT, per germline. The germline V and J ends were trimmed by 7 bases and 4 bases, with 14 bases remaining between them. The CDR3 runs 13 residues. For the CDR3, the DNA is TGTGCCAGCATCGATATCGGCACTTACGAGCAGTACTTC. As protein: CASIDIGTYEQYF.

J is TRBJ2-3 and V is TRBV9, with 10 nucleotides matching TRBD1. Trimming at V came to 3 bases and at J to 5 bases, leaving 6 bases not matched to a gene. The CDR3 totals 15 residues. Germline loops: CDR1 SGDLS, CDR2 YYNGEE. The CDR3 spells CASSDLGQGGDTQYF. Written as DNA, the CDR3 is TGTGCCAGCAGCGACCTCGGACAGGGGGGAGATACGCAGTATTTT.

This clonotype appeared a few times. The V call is TRBV7-9, the J call TRBJ1-2, with a possible D match to TRBD1 (5 bases). Trimming stripped 6 bases from V and 4 bases from J, with 21 bases between. Per germline, CDR1 SEHNR and CDR2 FQNEAQ (reference sequence). This CDR3 spans 16 amino acids. For the CDR3, the DNA is TGTGCCAGCAGACCAGCGGGGCCAGCAGTTTTCTATGGCTACACCTTC. Its protein is CASRPAGPAVFYGYTF.

This clonotype was detected a few times. V and J are TRBV7-8 and TRBJ2-2, with D possibly TRBD1 on 5 matching bases. V was cut by 3 bases and J by 1 base, with 12 bases left in between. The V gene's germline CDR1 is SGHVS and CDR2 FQNEAQ. This CDR3 has 16 residues. The CDR3 reads CASSFPRQQNTGELFF. CDR3 DNA sequence: TGTGCCAGCAGCTTTCCCCGACAGCAGAACACCGGGGAGCTGTTTTTT. Complete variable domain (other parts from reference TRBV7-8 and TRBJ2-2): GAGVSQSPRYKVAKRGQDVALRCDPISGHVSLFWYQQALGQGPEFLTYFQNEAQLDKSGLPSDRFFAERPEGSVSTLKIQRTQQEDSAVYLCASSFPRQQNTGELFFGEGSRLTVL.